This T cell receptor (beta chain) was recovered during a study of shared clonotypes between healthy human individuals. Study summary: Aged 18 to 49, the donors were a couple of women and three men. Three plates were used per donor for CD4 naive, three for CD4 memory, two for CD8 naive and one for CD8 memory. Findings and caveats of the study: Across subsets, estimated richness was generally greater for naive than for memory populations. The generation probabilities recorded for non-shared clonotypes fell below those of clonotypes shared by all four donors.

Trimming cost V 3 bases and J 1 base; bases outside gene matches: 7. This CDR3 contains 16 residues. Germline V CDR1 and CDR2: MNHNS, SASEGT. Profiling relied on immunoSEQ multiplex PCR, and the TCRdb table lists in-frame clones only, not all of them. The data hold roughly 890,000 clones, with around 93% observed a single time. In regard to this clone: Its antigen is as yet unknown.

Only CD45RO-negative cells positively selected for CCR7 counted as naive CD8 cells, so terminally differentiated effector memory CD45RA+ cells were excluded. Material: naive CD8+ T cells sorted from blood. This chain uses TRBV6-1 with TRBJ1-1; 8 bases agree with TRBD1. The sequence was collected from a man younger than 45 in good health. The CDR3 loop is CASSDTFRGPNTEAFF. The CDR3 DNA reads as TGTGCCAGCAGTGACACTTTCAGGGGGCCGAACACTGAAGCTTTCTTT.